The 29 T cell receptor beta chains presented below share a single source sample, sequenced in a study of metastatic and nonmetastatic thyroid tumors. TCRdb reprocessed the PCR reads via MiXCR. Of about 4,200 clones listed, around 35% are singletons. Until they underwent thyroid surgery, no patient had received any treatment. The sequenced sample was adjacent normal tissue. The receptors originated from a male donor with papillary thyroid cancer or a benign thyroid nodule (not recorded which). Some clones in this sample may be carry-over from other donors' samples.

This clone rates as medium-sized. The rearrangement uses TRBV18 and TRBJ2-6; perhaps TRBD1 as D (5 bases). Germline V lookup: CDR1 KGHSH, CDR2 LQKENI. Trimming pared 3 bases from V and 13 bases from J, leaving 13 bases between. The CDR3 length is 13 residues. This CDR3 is CASSPGHEQVLTF. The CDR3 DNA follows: TGTGCCAGCTCACCTGGACACGAGCAAGTCCTGACTTTC.

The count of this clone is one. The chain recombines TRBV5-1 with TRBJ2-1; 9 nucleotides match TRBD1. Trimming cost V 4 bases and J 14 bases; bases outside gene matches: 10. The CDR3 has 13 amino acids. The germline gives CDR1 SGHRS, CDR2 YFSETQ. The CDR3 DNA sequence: TGCGCCAGCAGCACCGGACAGGGGCATGCGAAGTTCTTC. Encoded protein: CASSTGQGHAKFF. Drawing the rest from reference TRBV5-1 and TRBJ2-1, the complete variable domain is KAGVTQTPRYLIKTRGQQVTLSCSPISGHRSVSWYQQTPGQGLQFLFEYFSETQRNKGNFPGRFSGRQFSNSRSEMNVSTLELGDSALYLCASSTGQGHAKFFGPGTRLTVL.

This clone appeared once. The CDR3 loop is CSAGPSGTGRGTEAFF. For the CDR3, the DNA is TGCAGTGCTGGGCCCTCCGGGACAGGGAGGGGGACTGAAGCTTTCTTT. The chain couples TRBV20-1 to TRBJ1-1, with 9 positions matching TRBD1. Germline V gives CDR1 DFQATT, CDR2 SNEGSKA (reference sequence). The CDR3 covers 16 residues. J was trimmed by 5 bases and V by 5 bases; bases with no gene match: 15.

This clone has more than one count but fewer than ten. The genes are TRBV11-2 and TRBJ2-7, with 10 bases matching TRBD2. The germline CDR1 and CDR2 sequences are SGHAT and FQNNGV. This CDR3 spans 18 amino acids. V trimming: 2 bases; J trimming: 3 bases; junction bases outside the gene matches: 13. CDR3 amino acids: CASSLLPVAGGHFYEQYF. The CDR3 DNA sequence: TGTGCCAGCAGCTTACTCCCCGTAGCGGGAGGCCATTTCTACGAGCAGTACTTC.

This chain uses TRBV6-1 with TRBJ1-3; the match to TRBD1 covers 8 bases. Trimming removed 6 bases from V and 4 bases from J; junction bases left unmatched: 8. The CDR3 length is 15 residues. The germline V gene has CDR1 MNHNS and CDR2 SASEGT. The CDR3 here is CASRKTGADGNTIYF. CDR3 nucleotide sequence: TGTGCCAGCAGGAAGACAGGGGCGGACGGAAACACCATATATTTT.

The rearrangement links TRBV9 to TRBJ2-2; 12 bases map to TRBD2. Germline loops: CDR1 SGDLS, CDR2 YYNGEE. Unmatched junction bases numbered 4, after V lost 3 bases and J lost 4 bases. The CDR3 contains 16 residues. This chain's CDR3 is CASSALAGGRTGELFF. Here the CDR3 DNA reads TGTGCCAGCAGCGCCCTAGCGGGAGGGCGCACCGGGGAGCTGTTTTTT.

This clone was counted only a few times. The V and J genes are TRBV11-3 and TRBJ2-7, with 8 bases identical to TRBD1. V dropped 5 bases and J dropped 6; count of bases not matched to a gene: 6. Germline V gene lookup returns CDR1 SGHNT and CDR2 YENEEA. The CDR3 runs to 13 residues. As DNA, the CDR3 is TGTGCCAGCAGCCCGGGGACAGGAGGCGAGCAGTACTTC. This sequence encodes CASSPGTGGEQYF. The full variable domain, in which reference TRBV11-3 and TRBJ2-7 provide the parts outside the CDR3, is EAGVVQSPRYKIIEKKQPVAFWCNPISGHNTLYWYLQNLGQGPELLIRYENEEAVDDSQLPKDRFSAERLKGVDSTLKIQPAELGDSAVYLCASSPGTGGEQYFGPGTRLTVT.

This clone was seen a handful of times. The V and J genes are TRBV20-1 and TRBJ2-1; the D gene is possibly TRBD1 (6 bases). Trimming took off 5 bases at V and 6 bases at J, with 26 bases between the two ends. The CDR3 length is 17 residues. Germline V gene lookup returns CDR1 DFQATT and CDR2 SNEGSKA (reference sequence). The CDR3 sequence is CSARTSDTGSGFNEQFF. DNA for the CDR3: TGCAGTGCTCGCACGAGTGATACAGGGTCCGGGTTCAATGAGCAGTTCTTC.

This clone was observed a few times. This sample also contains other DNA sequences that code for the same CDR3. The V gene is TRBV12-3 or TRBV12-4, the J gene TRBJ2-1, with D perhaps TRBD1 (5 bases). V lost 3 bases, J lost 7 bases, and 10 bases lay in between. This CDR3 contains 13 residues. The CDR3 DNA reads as TGTGCCAGCAGTTTGGGGCTCCGAAATGAGCAGTTCTTC. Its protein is CASSLGLRNEQFF.

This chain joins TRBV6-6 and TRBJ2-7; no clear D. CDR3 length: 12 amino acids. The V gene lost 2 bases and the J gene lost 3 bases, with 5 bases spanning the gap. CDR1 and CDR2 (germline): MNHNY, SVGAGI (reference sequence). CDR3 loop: CASSYRSYEQYF. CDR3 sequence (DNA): TGTGCCAGCAGTTACAGGAGCTACGAGCAGTACTTC.

CDR3 region: CASSFGRGKETQYF. CDR3 in DNA: TGTGCCAGCAGTTTCGGCAGGGGTAAAGAGACCCAGTACTTC. J is TRBJ2-5 and V is TRBV27, with D possibly matching TRBD1 (6 bases). The ends were cut back, 3 bases at V and 3 bases at J, with 11 bases in the middle. The CDR3 totals 14 residues. Looked up from germline, CDR1 is MNHEY and CDR2 is SMNVEV (reference sequence).

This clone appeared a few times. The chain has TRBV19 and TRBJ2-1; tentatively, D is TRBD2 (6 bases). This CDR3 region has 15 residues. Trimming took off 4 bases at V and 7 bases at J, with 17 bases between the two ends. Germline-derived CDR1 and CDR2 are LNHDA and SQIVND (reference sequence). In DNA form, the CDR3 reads TGTGCCAGTAGTACAACCGGGACTTTGGGAAATGAGCAGTTCTTC. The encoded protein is CASSTTGTLGNEQFF. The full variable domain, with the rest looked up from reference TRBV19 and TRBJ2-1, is DGGITQSPKYLFRKEGQNVTLSCEQNLNHDAMYWYRQDPGQGLRLIYYSQIVNDFQKGDIAEGYSVSREKKESFPLTVTSAQKNPTAFYLCASSTTGTLGNEQFFGPGTRLTVL.

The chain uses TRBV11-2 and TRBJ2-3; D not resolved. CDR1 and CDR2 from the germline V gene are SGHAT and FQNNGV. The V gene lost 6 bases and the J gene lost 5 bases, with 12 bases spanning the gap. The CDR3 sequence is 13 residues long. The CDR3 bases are TGTGCCAGCAGGCCCCCCGGCAGAGATACGCAGTATTTT. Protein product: CASRPPGRDTQYF.

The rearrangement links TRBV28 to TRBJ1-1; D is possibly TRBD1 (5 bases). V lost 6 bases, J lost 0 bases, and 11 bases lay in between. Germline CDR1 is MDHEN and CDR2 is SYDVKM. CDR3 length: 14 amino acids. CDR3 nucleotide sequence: TGTGCCAGCAGCTGGGAGACAGTGAACACTGAAGCTTTCTTT. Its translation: CASSWETVNTEAFF. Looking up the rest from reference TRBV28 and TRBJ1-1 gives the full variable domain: DVKVTQSSRYLVKRTGEKVFLECVQDMDHENMFWYRQDPGLGLRLIYFSYDVKMKEKGDIPEGYSVSREKKERFSLILESASTNQTSMYLCASSWETVNTEAFFGQGTRLTVV.

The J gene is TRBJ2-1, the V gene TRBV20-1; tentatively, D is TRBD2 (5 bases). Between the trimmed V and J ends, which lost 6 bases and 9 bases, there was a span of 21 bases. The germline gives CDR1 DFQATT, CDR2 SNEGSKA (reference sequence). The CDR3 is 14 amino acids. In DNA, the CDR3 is TGCAGTGCCACCGTATCCCAGGACTTGGGTGAGCAGTTCTTC. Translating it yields CSATVSQDLGEQFF.

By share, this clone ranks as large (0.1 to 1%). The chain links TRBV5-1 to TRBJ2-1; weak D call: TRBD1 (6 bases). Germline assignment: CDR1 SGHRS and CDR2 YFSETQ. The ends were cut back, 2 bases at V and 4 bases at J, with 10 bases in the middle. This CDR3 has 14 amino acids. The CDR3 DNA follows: TGCGCCAGCAGCTTCCGGGACAATTACAATGAGCAGTTCTTC. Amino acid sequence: CASSFRDNYNEQFF. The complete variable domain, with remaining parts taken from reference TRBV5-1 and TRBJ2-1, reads KAGVTQTPRYLIKTRGQQVTLSCSPISGHRSVSWYQQTPGQGLQFLFEYFSETQRNKGNFPGRFSGRQFSNSRSEMNVSTLELGDSALYLCASSFRDNYNEQFFGPGTRLTVL.

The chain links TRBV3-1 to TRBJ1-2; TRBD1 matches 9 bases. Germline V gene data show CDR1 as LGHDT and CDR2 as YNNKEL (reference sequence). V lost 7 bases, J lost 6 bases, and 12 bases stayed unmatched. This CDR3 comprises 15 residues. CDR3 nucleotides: TGTGCCAGCAAGAATAGGGACAGGGATCAACATGGCTACACCTTC. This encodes CASKNRDRDQHGYTF.

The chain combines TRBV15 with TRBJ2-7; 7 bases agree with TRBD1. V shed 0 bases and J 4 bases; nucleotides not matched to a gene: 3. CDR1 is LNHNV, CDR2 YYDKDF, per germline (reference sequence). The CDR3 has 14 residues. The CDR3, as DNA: TGTGCCACCAGCAGAGAACACAGGGGTTACGAGCAGTACTTC. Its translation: CATSREHRGYEQYF.

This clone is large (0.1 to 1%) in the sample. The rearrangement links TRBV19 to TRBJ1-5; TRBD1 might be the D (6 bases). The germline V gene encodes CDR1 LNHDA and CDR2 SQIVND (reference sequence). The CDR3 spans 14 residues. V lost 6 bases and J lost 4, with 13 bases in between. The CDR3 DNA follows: TGTGCCAGTAGACATGGGCAGGGGAATCAGCCCCAGCATTTT. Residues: CASRHGQGNQPQHF.

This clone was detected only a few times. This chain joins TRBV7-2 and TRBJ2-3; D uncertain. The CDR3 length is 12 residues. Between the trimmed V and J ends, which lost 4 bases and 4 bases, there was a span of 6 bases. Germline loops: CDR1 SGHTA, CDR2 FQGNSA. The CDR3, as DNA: TGTGCCAGCAGCTCCCTCCCAGATACGCAGTATTTT. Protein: CASSSLPDTQYF.

CDR3 DNA sequence: TGCAGTGCCATACCGGGACTAGCGGGAACCTACGAGCAGTACTTC. Amino acids: CSAIPGLAGTYEQYF. The chain uses TRBV20-1 and TRBJ2-7, with 13 bases lining up with TRBD2. The CDR3 extends over 15 amino acids. The trim removed 6 bases at V and 2 bases at J, leaving 7 bases unmatched. The germline V gene encodes CDR1 DFQATT and CDR2 SNEGSKA (reference sequence).

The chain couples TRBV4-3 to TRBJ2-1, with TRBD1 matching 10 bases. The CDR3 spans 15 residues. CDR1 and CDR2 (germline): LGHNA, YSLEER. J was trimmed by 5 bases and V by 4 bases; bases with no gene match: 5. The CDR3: CASSPDRGPHNEQFF. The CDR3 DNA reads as TGCGCCAGCAGCCCCGACAGGGGGCCTCACAATGAGCAGTTCTTC.

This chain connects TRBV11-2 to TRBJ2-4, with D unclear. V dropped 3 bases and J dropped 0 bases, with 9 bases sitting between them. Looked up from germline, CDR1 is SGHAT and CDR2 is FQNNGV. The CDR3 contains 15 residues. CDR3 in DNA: TGTGCCAGCAGCTTTACAGAGTTAGCCAAAAACATTCAGTACTTC. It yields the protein CASSFTELAKNIQYF. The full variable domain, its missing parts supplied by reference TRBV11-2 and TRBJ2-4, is EAGVAQSPRYKIIEKRQSVAFWCNPISGHATLYWYQQILGQGPKLLIQFQNNGVVDDSQLPKDRFSAERLKGVDSTLKIQPAKLEDSAVYLCASSFTELAKNIQYFGAGTRLSVL.

The CDR3 protein is CSARGGSGAYYGYTF. The CDR3 DNA reads as TGCAGTGCTAGAGGGGGTAGCGGGGCCTACTATGGCTACACCTTC. The V and J genes are TRBV20-1 and TRBJ1-2, with TRBD1 as a possible D gene (5 bases). This CDR3 contains 15 residues. Deletions cut 1 base from V and 3 bases from J, with 15 bases between. The germline V gene has CDR1 DFQATT and CDR2 SNEGSKA (reference sequence).

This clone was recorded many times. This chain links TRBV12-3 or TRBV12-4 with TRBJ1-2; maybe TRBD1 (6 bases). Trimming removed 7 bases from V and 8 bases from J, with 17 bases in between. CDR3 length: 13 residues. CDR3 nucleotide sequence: TGTGCCAGCACTATCAGGGGCTGGGGGGGCTACACCTTC. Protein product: CASTIRGWGGYTF.

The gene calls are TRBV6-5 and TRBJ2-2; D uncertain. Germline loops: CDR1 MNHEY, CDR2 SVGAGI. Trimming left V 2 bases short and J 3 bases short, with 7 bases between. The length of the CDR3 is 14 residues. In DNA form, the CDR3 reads TGTGCCAGCAGTTACACCACAGACACCGGGGAGCTGTTTTTT. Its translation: CASSYTTDTGELFF.

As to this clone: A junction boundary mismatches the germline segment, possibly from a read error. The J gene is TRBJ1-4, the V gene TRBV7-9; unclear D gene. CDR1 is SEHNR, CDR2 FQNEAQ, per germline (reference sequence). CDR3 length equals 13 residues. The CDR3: CASSPGENEKLFF. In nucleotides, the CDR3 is TGTGCCAGCAGCCCCGGGGAGAATGAGAAACTGTTTTTT.

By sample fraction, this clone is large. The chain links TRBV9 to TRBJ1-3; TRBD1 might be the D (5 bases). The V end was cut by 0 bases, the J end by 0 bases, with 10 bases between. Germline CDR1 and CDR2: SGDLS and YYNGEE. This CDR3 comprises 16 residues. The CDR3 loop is CASSVGGANSGNTIYF. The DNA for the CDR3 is TGTGCCAGCAGCGTAGGAGGGGCGAACTCTGGAAACACCATATATTTT.

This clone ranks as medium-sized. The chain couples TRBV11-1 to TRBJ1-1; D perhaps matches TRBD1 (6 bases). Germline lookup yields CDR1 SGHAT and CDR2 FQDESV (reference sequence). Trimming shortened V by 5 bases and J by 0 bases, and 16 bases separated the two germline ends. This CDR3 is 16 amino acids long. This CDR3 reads CASSNSTGPVNTEAFF. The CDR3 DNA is TGTGCCAGCAGCAATTCGACAGGTCCCGTGAACACTGAAGCTTTCTTT.